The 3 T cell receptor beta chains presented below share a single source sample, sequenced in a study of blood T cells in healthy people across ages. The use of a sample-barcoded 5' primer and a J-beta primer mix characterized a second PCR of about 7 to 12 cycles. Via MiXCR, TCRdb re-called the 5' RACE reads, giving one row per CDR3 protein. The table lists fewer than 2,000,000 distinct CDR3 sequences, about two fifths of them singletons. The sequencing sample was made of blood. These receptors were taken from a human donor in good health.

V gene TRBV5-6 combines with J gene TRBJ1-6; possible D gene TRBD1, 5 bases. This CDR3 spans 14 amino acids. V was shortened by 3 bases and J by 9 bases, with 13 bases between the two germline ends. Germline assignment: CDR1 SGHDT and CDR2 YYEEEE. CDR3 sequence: CASSWDPLSSPLHF. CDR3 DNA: TGTGCCAGCAGCTGGGACCCATTGAGTTCACCCCTCCACTTT. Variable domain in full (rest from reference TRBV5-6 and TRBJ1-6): DAGVTQSPTHLIKTRGQQVTLRCSPKSGHDTVSWYQQALGQGPQFIFQYYEEEERQRGNFPDRFSGHQFPNYSSELNVNALLLGDSALYLCASSWDPLSSPLHFGNGTRLTVT.

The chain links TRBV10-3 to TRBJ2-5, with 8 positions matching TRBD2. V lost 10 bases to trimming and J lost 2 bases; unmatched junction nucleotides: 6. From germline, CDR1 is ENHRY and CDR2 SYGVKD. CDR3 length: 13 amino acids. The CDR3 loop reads CANGEREQETQYF. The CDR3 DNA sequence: TGTGCCAATGGGGAGCGGGAGCAAGAGACCCAGTACTTC.

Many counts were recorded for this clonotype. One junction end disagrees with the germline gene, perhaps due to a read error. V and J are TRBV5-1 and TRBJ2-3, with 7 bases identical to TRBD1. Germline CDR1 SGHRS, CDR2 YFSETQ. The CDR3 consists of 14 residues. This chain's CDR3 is CASSPGTVTDTQYF. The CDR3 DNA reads TGTGCCAGCAGCCCTGGGACAGTGACAGATACGCAGTATTTT. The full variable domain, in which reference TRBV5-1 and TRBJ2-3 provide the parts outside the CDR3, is KAGVTQTPRYLIKTRGQQVTLSCSPISGHRSVSWYQQTPGQGLQFLFEYFSETQRNKGNFPGRFSGRQFSNSRSEMNVSTLELGDSALYLCASSPGTVTDTQYFGPGTRLTVL.